The 9 T cell receptor beta chains presented below share a single source sample, sequenced in a study of cytomegalovirus exposure and HLA in healthy donors. A multiplex PCR was run with 60 Vbeta primers and 13 Jbeta primers. TCRdb's table, derived via immunoSEQ multiplex PCR, lists solely in-frame clones and lacks some. The sample consists of about 150,000 clones, around 75% of them appearing once. Specimen: PBMCs. The receptors come from a man aged 30 to 45 in good health and CMV-seropositive.

The CDR3 protein is CASSYEVATEAFF. Here the CDR3 DNA reads TGTGCCAGCAGTTACGAGGTAGCCACTGAAGCTTTCTTT. V gene TRBV6-5 combines with J gene TRBJ1-1; no definite D call. V was shortened by 2 bases and J by 4 bases, with 8 bases between the two germline ends. The germline V gene has CDR1 MNHEY and CDR2 SVGAGI. CDR3 length: 13 amino acids.

This clone was counted a single time. CDR3 protein: CASTKGGQIQETQYF. CDR3 sequence (DNA): TGTGCCAGCACCAAAGGGGGACAGATCCAAGAGACCCAGTACTTC. The chain employs TRBV2 and TRBJ2-5; 7 bases agree with TRBD1. This CDR3 is built from 15 residues. After removal of 7 bases from V and 1 base from J, the junction contained 9 bases not matched to a gene. Germline values: CDR1 SNHLY, CDR2 FYNNEI.

A few counts support this clone. The chain links TRBV27 to TRBJ1-4; no clear D gene. Germline assignment: CDR1 MNHEY and CDR2 SMNVEV (reference sequence). The CDR3 covers 16 residues. Trimming removed 1 base at V and 0 bases at J, with 9 bases between. CDR3 protein: CASSLWARATNEKLFF. DNA for the CDR3: TGTGCCAGCAGTTTATGGGCGAGAGCAACTAATGAAAAACTGTTTTTT.

This chain uses TRBV4-2 with TRBJ1-5; D might be TRBD1 (5 bases). The CDR3 totals 19 residues. Germline CDR1 LGHNA, CDR2 YNFKEQ. The germline V and J ends were trimmed by 2 bases and 2 bases, with 22 bases remaining between them. Written as DNA, the CDR3 is TGTGCCAGCAGCCAACCCCGGGGGGGGTCCGAACTAGGCAATCAGCCCCAGCATTTT. Encoded protein: CASSQPRGGSELGNQPQHF.

The chain carries TRBV7-9 and TRBJ1-5, with D possibly TRBD1 on 5 matching bases. The CDR3 has 17 amino acids. Between the trimmed V and J ends, which lost 0 bases and 3 bases, there was a span of 15 bases. From germline, CDR1 is SEHNR and CDR2 FQNEAQ (reference sequence). The CDR3 loop reads CASSLAGGRDFNQPQHF. The DNA for the CDR3 is TGTGCCAGCAGCTTAGCGGGAGGACGGGACTTCAATCAGCCCCAGCATTTT.

This chain joins TRBV7-8 and TRBJ1-2, with no clear D. The V and J ends lost 0 bases and 4 bases respectively, with 9 bases between them. CDR1 and CDR2 from the germline V gene are SGHVS and FQNEAQ. The CDR3 contains 14 residues. CDR3 amino acids: CASSLARNFYGYTF. In DNA form, the CDR3 reads TGTGCCAGCAGCTTAGCCAGAAATTTCTATGGCTACACCTTC. Drawing the rest from reference TRBV7-8 and TRBJ1-2, the complete variable domain is GAGVSQSPRYKVAKRGQDVALRCDPISGHVSLFWYQQALGQGPEFLTYFQNEAQLDKSGLPSDRFFAERPEGSVSTLKIQRTQQEDSAVYLCASSLARNFYGYTFGSGTRLTVV.

In DNA form, the CDR3 reads TGCAGCGTTGAGTCGGCAGGGGCCTACGAGCAGTACTTC. It encodes CSVESAGAYEQYF. V is TRBV29-1 and J is TRBJ2-7; tentatively, D is TRBD1 (6 bases). There are 13 residues in the CDR3. The V gene lost 3 bases and the J gene lost 2 bases, with 11 bases spanning the gap. Germline V lookup: CDR1 SQVTM, CDR2 ANQGSEA.

V is TRBV6-5 and J is TRBJ1-3, with a weak D call TRBD1 (5 bases). The CDR3 is 15 amino acids. V lost 7 bases and J 0 bases, leaving 13 bases between the germline ends. Germline-derived CDR1 and CDR2 are MNHEY and SVGAGI. CDR3 DNA sequence: TGTGCCAGCACCCCGGGGGACCTCTCTGGAAACACCATATATTTT. The encoded protein is CASTPGDLSGNTIYF.

The chain couples TRBV6-1 to TRBJ2-1, with TRBD2 identical over 9 bases. After removal of 2 bases from V and 5 bases from J, the junction contained 4 bases not matched to a gene. The CDR3 sequence is 15 residues long. The V gene's germline CDR1 is MNHNS and CDR2 SASEGT. For the CDR3, the DNA is TGTGCCAGCAGTGAATGGCTAGCGGGGAACAATGAGCAGTTCTTC. Translating gives CASSEWLAGNNEQFF.